The clone carrying this TCR beta chain appeared many times. Its antigen is unknown. This CDR3 spans 14 amino acids. The ends lost 5 bases at V and 3 bases at J; junction bases unmatched: 6. CDR1 and CDR2 (germline): SGHRS, YFSETQ. Amplification of ligated cDNA took four PCR rounds with SP2 and nested alpha and beta constant primers. Blood and skin TCR RNA was reverse transcribed with alpha and beta constant primers. In TCRdb, the 5' RACE reads were re-called with MiXCR into one record per CDR3 protein. The sample yields 55,000 to 70,000 distinct CDR3 sequences, roughly 6.7% seen once. The sample originates from a study of naive and memory T cell subsets. TCR cDNA received a 3' ligated oligonucleotide that carried a UMI. Whole-blood samples were around 2.3 ml of peripheral blood from healthy adult volunteers. Findings of the study overall: The RNA method is potentially sensitive to activation and differentiation changes.

The rearrangement links TRBV5-1 to TRBJ1-2; 8 nucleotides agree with TRBD1. This receptor was taken from a male donor in good health. CDR3 loop: CASSPLDRDYGYTF. In DNA form, the CDR3 reads TGCGCCAGCAGTCCCCTGGACAGGGACTATGGCTACACCTTC.